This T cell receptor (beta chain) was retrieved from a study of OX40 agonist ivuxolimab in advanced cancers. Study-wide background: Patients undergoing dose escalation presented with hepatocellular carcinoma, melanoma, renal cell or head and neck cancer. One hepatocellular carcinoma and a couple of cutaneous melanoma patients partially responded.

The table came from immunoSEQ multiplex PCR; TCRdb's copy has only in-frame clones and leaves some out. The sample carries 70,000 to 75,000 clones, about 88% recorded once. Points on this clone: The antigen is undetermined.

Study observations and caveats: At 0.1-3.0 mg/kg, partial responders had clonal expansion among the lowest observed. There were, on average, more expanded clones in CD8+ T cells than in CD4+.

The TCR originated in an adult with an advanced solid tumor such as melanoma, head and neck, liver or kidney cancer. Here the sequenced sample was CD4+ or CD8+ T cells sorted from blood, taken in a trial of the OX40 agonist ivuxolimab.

The CDR3 here is CASSQERARQRFF. The CDR3 DNA reads TGTGCCAGCAGCCAAGAAAGGGCCAGGCAAAGGTTTTTT. V gene TRBV4-2 combines with J gene TRBJ1-4; D is unclear. CDR1 and CDR2 (germline): LGHNA, YNFKEQ. The CDR3 is made up of 13 amino acids. V gave up 0 bases and J gave up 16 bases, with 15 bases separating them.